These T cell receptor beta chains were read from a single sample in a study of blood T cell repertoires in COVID-19. Produced via immunoSEQ multiplex PCR; TCRdb's table is partial and in-frame only. The table lists approximately 240,000 clones, about four fifths of them singletons, with roughly 1.3% in the top ten. The sequencing sample was made of PBMCs or T cells enriched from blood (not recorded which). All receptors come from a woman aged 40-49 years with acute COVID-19. Each CDR3 is given with its conserved first and last residue. D genes are given only for firm matches. Rows may omit the clone size; those that give it use once, few, many or a size class.

abundance	v_gene	d_gene	j_gene	CDR3nt	CDR3aa
.	TRBV27	.	TRBJ1-6	TGTGCCAGCAGTTTAAACCAAAGGGGGTCACCCCTCCACTTT	CASSLNQRGSPLHF
.	TRBV6-1	.	TRBJ2-3	TGTGCCAGCAGTCCTAGCGGCACAGATACGCAGTATTTT	CASSPSGTDTQYF
.	TRBV5-1	.	TRBJ1-2	TGCGCCAGCAGGGAGGCCTATGGCTACACCTTC	CASREAYGYTF
.	TRBV7-2	.	TRBJ1-1	TGTGCCAGCAGCTTAGATGTAGGGAGAGCTTTCTTT	CASSLDVGRAFF
.	TRBV19	TRBD1	TRBJ1-2	TGTGCCAGTACCAGAGGACAGGGGCTTTATGGCTACACCTTC	CASTRGQGLYGYTF
.	TRBV15	.	TRBJ2-7	TGTGCCACCAGCAGAGCTGGGGCCCACGAGCAGTACTTC	CATSRAGAHEQYF
.	TRBV7-2	TRBD1	TRBJ1-1	TGTGCCAGCAGCTTAGGGACAGGGCTGAACACTGAAGCTTTCTTT	CASSLGTGLNTEAFF
.	TRBV19	TRBD1	TRBJ1-1	TGTGCCAGTAGTATTGGACAGGGAAAATCTGTTCGAGGTGAAGCTTTCTTT	CASSIGQGKSVRGEAFF
once	TRBV30	TRBD2	TRBJ2-3	TGTGCCGGTAGCGGGACCGGGGGAGATACGCAGTATTTT	CAGSGTGGDTQYF
once	TRBV28	TRBD1	TRBJ1-2	TGTGCCAGCAGTCTTAAAGTCGGGACAGGGAGGACCTTC	CASSLKVGTGRTF
.	TRBV2	TRBD2	TRBJ2-1	TGTGCCAGCACTGAGGTGGGACTAGCGGTTAATGAGCAGTTCTTC	CASTEVGLAVNEQFF
.	TRBV7-8	TRBD1	TRBJ1-6	TGTGCCAGCAGCCAGAGGGCGAGACAGGGGAATAATTCACCCCTCCACTTT	CASSQRARQGNNSPLHF
.	TRBV28	TRBD2	TRBJ2-3	TGTGCCAGCAGTTTGGGACTAGCGAGAAGCACCTCAGATACGCAGTATTTT	CASSLGLARSTSDTQYF
few	TRBV27	.	TRBJ2-2	TGTGCCAGCGCTGCGCAAAGGCACAGGAATACCGGGGAGCTGTTTTTT	CASAAQRHRNTGELFF
.	TRBV5-4	TRBD2	TRBJ2-1	TGTGCCAGCAGCTTAGGACTAGCGGGAGGTTCTGAGCAGTTCTTC	CASSLGLAGGSEQFF
.	TRBV6-5	.	TRBJ1-1	TGTGCCAGCAGTTACCCGGGGAACACTGAAGCTTTCTTT	CASSYPGNTEAFF
.	TRBV11-2	TRBD2	TRBJ2-6	TGTGCCAGCAGCTCCCGCGGGGGGGTTAAATCTGGGGCCAACGTCCTGACTTTC	CASSSRGGVKSGANVLTF
.	TRBV11-2	.	TRBJ1-1	TGTGCCAGCAGCTTCGGGACACCGAACACTGAAGCTTTCTTT	CASSFGTPNTEAFF
.	TRBV28	TRBD2	TRBJ2-3	TGTGCCAGCAGTACGACTAGCGGGCTGGGAGCTAGCACAGATACGCAGTATTTT	CASSTTSGLGASTDTQYF
few	TRBV7-2	TRBD2	TRBJ2-1	TGTGCCAGCAGCTATGATGGGCTAGCGGGTGATGAGCAGTTCTTC	CASSYDGLAGDEQFF
.	TRBV21-1	.	TRBJ1-3	TGTGCCAGCAGCAAAGACCGGACAGGGGCCTCGGTGGGAAACACCATATATTTT	CASSKDRTGASVGNTIYF
few	TRBV3-1/TRBV3-2	TRBD2	TRBJ2-1	TGTGCCAGCAGCCAATCCAACGGGAGGAGCAATGAGCAGTTCTTC	CASSQSNGRSNEQFF
.	TRBV4-2	TRBD2	TRBJ2-1	TGTGCCAGCAGCCAGGAAACAGCGGGGGGTTTCAATGAGCAGTTCTTC	CASSQETAGGFNEQFF
.	TRBV4-2	.	TRBJ2-7	TGTGCCAGCAGCCAAACGACAGGGAGGTCCTACGAGCAGTACTTC	CASSQTTGRSYEQYF
.	TRBV3-1/TRBV3-2	TRBD1	TRBJ1-4	TGTGCCAGCAGCAGGGGACAGACTAATGAAAAACTGTTTTTT	CASSRGQTNEKLFF
.	TRBV19	.	TRBJ1-6	TGTGCCAGTAGAGGGGAAGGGGCCTATAATTCACCCCTCCACTTT	CASRGEGAYNSPLHF
.	TRBV6-5	.	TRBJ2-2	TGTGCCTCCCGGGGCACCGGGGAGCTGTTTTTT	CASRGTGELFF
.	TRBV19	.	TRBJ2-3	TGTGCCAGTAGTCACCAGGTTACTCTACCGGCCACAGATACGCAGTATTTT	CASSHQVTLPATDTQYF
.	TRBV10-2	TRBD2	TRBJ2-3	TGCGCCAGCAGTTCGACTAGCGGGACAGATACGCAGTATTTT	CASSSTSGTDTQYF
once	TRBV5-4	TRBD2	TRBJ2-2	TGTGCCAGCAGCTTTGCTAGCGGGAGGGGTACCGGGGAGCTGTTTTTT	CASSFASGRGTGELFF
.	TRBV30	TRBD1	TRBJ1-1	TGTGCCTGGAGTTATGGACAGGGAAACACTGAAGCTTTCTTT	CAWSYGQGNTEAFF
.	TRBV6-1	.	TRBJ2-3	TGTGCCAGCAGTGAAGGAGGGGATACGCAGTATTTT	CASSEGGDTQYF
.	TRBV5-5	.	TRBJ2-3	TGTGCCAGCAGCTTGGCGGCTAGCGTCATGAGCGGGGATACGCAGTATTTT	CASSLAASVMSGDTQYF
.	TRBV7-2	.	TRBJ1-6	TGTGCCAGCAGCTTACCCCAGGTTCATCGTAATTCACCCCTCCACTTT	CASSLPQVHRNSPLHF
.	TRBV3-1/TRBV3-2	.	TRBJ2-2	TGTGCCAGCAGCCATGCCGAGCGGGTCACCGGGGAGCTGTTTTTT	CASSHAERVTGELFF
.	TRBV27	TRBD1	TRBJ2-7	TGTGCCAGCAGAAAGACAGGGACCTCCTACGAGCAGTACTTC	CASRKTGTSYEQYF
few	TRBV5-1	.	TRBJ2-5	TGCGCCAGCAGCCGTCTCGACCCCCGGGAGGAGACCCAGTACTTC	CASSRLDPREETQYF
.	TRBV10-3	TRBD2	TRBJ2-1	TGTGCCATCAGTGACCCCAGCGGGAGAAGCCCCTACAATGAGCAGTTCTTC	CAISDPSGRSPYNEQFF
.	TRBV6-2/TRBV6-3	.	TRBJ2-5	TGTGCCAGCAGTTCCCCGGGTAGCGGTCCCCAAGAGACCCAGTACTTC	CASSSPGSGPQETQYF
.	TRBV4-2	.	TRBJ1-6	TGTGCCAGCAGCCATGCGGTTTCGTCGGATATACTTAATTCACCCCTCCACTTT	CASSHAVSSDILNSPLHF
.	TRBV27	TRBD2	TRBJ2-7	TGTGCCAGCAGTTTAGCGGGAGGGGTCAACGTGCAGTACTTC	CASSLAGGVNVQYF
.	TRBV5-1	.	TRBJ2-3	TGCGCCAGCAGCTTAAGGGCAGGGAGCACAGATACGCAGTATTTT	CASSLRAGSTDTQYF
.	TRBV4-3	TRBD1	TRBJ1-1	TGCGCCAGCAGCCCAGAAGACAGGGTGTCTGAAGCTTTCTTT	CASSPEDRVSEAFF
.	TRBV27	TRBD2	TRBJ2-7	TGTGCCAGCAGTTTATACGGGGGGGCCTACGAGCAGTACTTC	CASSLYGGAYEQYF
.	TRBV19	.	TRBJ2-7	TGTGCCAGTAGTATTAACAGGGAGGGCGAGCAGTACTTC	CASSINREGEQYF
few	TRBV24-1	.	TRBJ2-1	TGTGCCTCCCAAGGGGACACCAACAATGAGCAGTTCTTC	CASQGDTNNEQFF
few	TRBV19	.	TRBJ1-6	TGTGCCAGTAGAGACAGGATCAACTCCTATAATTCACCCCTCCACTTT	CASRDRINSYNSPLHF
.	TRBV5-1	TRBD1	TRBJ1-4	TGCGCCAGCAGCTGGGGGACAGGGATTTTTGAAAAACTGTTTTTT	CASSWGTGIFEKLFF